Shown below are 30 T cell receptor beta chains from a single sample sequenced in a study of OX40 agonist ivuxolimab in advanced cancers. Only in-frame clones appear in the TCRdb table, and some are missing; sequencing was by immunoSEQ multiplex PCR. The sample records about 37,000 clones, about 88% being singletons. The source material was CD4+ or CD8+ T cells sorted from blood, sampled in a trial of the OX40 agonist ivuxolimab. Every receptor here comes from an adult with an advanced solid tumor such as melanoma, head and neck, liver or kidney cancer.

The chain employs TRBV30 and TRBJ2-7; D ambiguous. Trimming removed 4 bases from V and 3 bases from J, with 7 bases in between. Germline loops: CDR1 GTSNPN, CDR2 SVGIG (reference sequence). CDR3 length: 11 residues. CDR3 DNA: TGTGCCTGGACCGAGAGCTACGAGCAGTACTTC. Translated: CAWTESYEQYF.

This chain joins TRBV9 and TRBJ1-3; no reliable D call. Germline CDR1 and CDR2: SGDLS and YYNGEE. The CDR3 is 12 residues long. V lost 3 bases and J 2 bases, leaving 3 bases between the germline ends. The CDR3 DNA reads TGTGCCAGCAGCGAGCCTGGAAACACCATATATTTT. This sequence encodes CASSEPGNTIYF.

This clone ranks as medium-sized. The chain employs TRBV27 and TRBJ1-2; D remains ambiguous. Germline loops: CDR1 MNHEY, CDR2 SMNVEV (reference sequence). There are 16 residues in the CDR3. Trimming stripped 0 bases from V and 2 bases from J, with 13 bases between. CDR3: CASSLSYGELNYGYTF. The CDR3 DNA follows: TGTGCCAGCAGTTTATCTTATGGGGAACTCAACTATGGCTACACCTTC.

The genes are TRBV6-5 and TRBJ2-7; D is possibly TRBD1 or TRBD2 (5 bases each). V lost 8 bases and J lost 4, with 18 bases in between. The CDR3 has 14 residues. Germline CDR1 and CDR2: MNHEY and SVGAGI. The CDR3 bases are TGTGCCAGCTCCCCCTCACCGGGGCGGTACGAGCAGTACTTC. The encoded protein is CASSPSPGRYEQYF.

The chain recombines TRBV5-4 with TRBJ2-5, with D possibly being TRBD1 or TRBD2 (5 bases each). V lost 2 bases and J 10 bases, leaving 9 bases between the germline ends. There are 11 residues in the CDR3. The V gene's germline CDR1 is SGHNT and CDR2 YYREEE (reference sequence). The CDR3 nucleotides read TGTGCCAGCAGCTTTGGGGCGGGCCAGTACTTC. It is translated as CASSFGAGQYF.

The rearrangement links TRBV30 to TRBJ2-3, with no clear D. Per germline, CDR1 GTSNPN and CDR2 SVGIG (reference sequence). The CDR3 runs to 12 residues. Trimming shortened V by 5 bases and J by 10 bases, and 16 bases separated the two germline ends. CDR3 sequence reads: CAWSNSRSSQYF. CDR3 DNA sequence: TGTGCCTGGTCCAACTCTAGGAGCTCGCAGTATTTT.

The chain uses TRBV5-1 and TRBJ2-7, with D perhaps given as TRBD1 or TRBD2 (5 bases each). Germline lookup yields CDR1 SGHRS and CDR2 YFSETQ. The CDR3 extends over 15 amino acids. The germline V and J ends were trimmed by 3 bases and 5 bases, with 18 bases remaining between them. CDR3 nucleotide sequence: TGCGCCAGCAGCTCGGGGACCGATCCTAGAAACGAGCAGTACTTC. It translates to CASSSGTDPRNEQYF.

This chain joins TRBV10-3 and TRBJ1-1; D possibly corresponds to TRBD1 (5 bases). The CDR3 covers 14 residues. Germline V gives CDR1 ENHRY, CDR2 SYGVKD. With 7 bases removed from V and 2 bases from J, the gap between germline ends came to 14 bases. The CDR3 loop is CAITRESSNTEAFF. In DNA, the CDR3 is TGTGCCATCACCAGGGAGTCAAGCAACACTGAAGCTTTCTTT.

The V call is TRBV19, the J call TRBJ1-5, with D possibly matching TRBD1 (6 bases). The CDR3 contains 14 residues. Trimming shortened V by 5 bases and J by 3 bases, and 11 bases separated the two germline ends. Per germline, CDR1 LNHDA and CDR2 SQIVND (reference sequence). The CDR3 coding sequence is TGTGCCAGTAGTTTGCCAGGGGACAATCAGCCCCAGCATTTT. Encoded protein: CASSLPGDNQPQHF.

The V call is TRBV7-6, the J call TRBJ1-6, with D perhaps TRBD1 (5 bases). V was cut by 2 bases and J by 9 bases, with 17 bases left in between. CDR1 is SGHVS, CDR2 FNYEAQ, per germline. The CDR3 covers 16 residues. CDR3 residues: CASSLNKFDSGSPLHF. The CDR3 DNA reads TGTGCCAGCAGCTTAAATAAGTTCGACAGCGGTTCACCCCTCCACTTT.

V usage is TRBV19 and J usage is TRBJ2-1; D gene ambiguous. This CDR3 region has 15 residues. CDR1 LNHDA and CDR2 SQIVND come from the germline V gene (reference sequence). The V end was cut by 5 bases, the J end by 3 bases, with 14 bases between. The CDR3 is CASSLAVSRYNEQFF. The CDR3 DNA is TGTGCCAGTAGTTTAGCCGTGTCCCGCTACAATGAGCAGTTCTTC.

The chain uses TRBV10-1 and TRBJ2-3; 7 nucleotides match TRBD2. After removal of 2 bases from V and 6 bases from J, the junction contained 8 bases not matched to a gene. CDR3 length: 15 amino acids. Germline lookup yields CDR1 WNHNN and CDR2 SYGVQD (reference sequence). The CDR3 nucleotides read TGCGCCAGCAGTGAGGTGTCCTTCGGGGGGGATACGCAGTATTTT. It translates to CASSEVSFGGDTQYF.

This chain joins TRBV12-5 and TRBJ1-4, with D possibly matching TRBD1 (6 bases). V gave up 1 base and J gave up 16 bases, with 28 bases separating them. The germline V gene encodes CDR1 LGHNT and CDR2 FRNRAP. This CDR3 comprises 17 residues. Here the CDR3 reads CASGLGTPGGARRYTFF. The CDR3 region has the DNA TGTGCTAGTGGTTTGGGGACTCCTGGGGGGGCGCGACGGTATACGTTTTTT.

The V and J genes are TRBV5-4 and TRBJ2-7; 8 bases align to TRBD1. Germline CDR1 SGHNT, CDR2 YYREEE (reference sequence). The CDR3 extends over 14 amino acids. The V and J ends lost 4 bases and 6 bases, in that order; junction bases with no gene match: 9. Here the CDR3 DNA reads TGTGCCAGCAGCATCCGGGACAGGCTCTTCGAGCAGTACTTC. As protein: CASSIRDRLFEQYF.

The rearrangement joins TRBV27 to TRBJ2-1; the D gene is possibly TRBD2 (5 bases). The CDR3 sequence is 13 residues long. CDR1 is MNHEY, CDR2 SMNVEV, per germline (reference sequence). V was pared by 1 base and J by 6 bases, with 7 bases between. The CDR3 region is CASSLLASNEQFF. Written as DNA, the CDR3 is TGTGCCAGCAGTTTATTAGCGAGCAATGAGCAGTTCTTC.

The V gene is TRBV6-5, the J gene TRBJ1-4, with 7 bases aligning to TRBD1. Germline V lookup: CDR1 MNHEY, CDR2 SVGAGI. This CDR3 has 16 residues. Trimming took 0 bases from V and 5 from J; bases not matched to a gene: 6. For the CDR3, the DNA is TGTGCCAGCAGTTACTCTGACAGGGAACTCAATGAAAAACTGTTTTTT. Its translation is CASSYSDRELNEKLFF.

V is TRBV7-9 and J is TRBJ1-4, with D hard to call. Germline CDR1 is SEHNR and CDR2 is FQNEAQ (reference sequence). The V and J ends lost 6 bases and 8 bases respectively, with 7 bases between them. The CDR3 is 11 amino acids. The CDR3 region is CASSPDEKLFF. DNA for the CDR3: TGTGCCAGCAGTCCAGACGAAAAACTGTTTTTT.

The table lists this clone with a count of one. The chain couples TRBV30 to TRBJ2-7, with 8 bases fitting TRBD1. This CDR3 region has 14 residues. V was pared by 4 bases and J by 8 bases, with 13 bases of the junction left unmatched. Germline V gene lookup returns CDR1 GTSNPN and CDR2 SVGIG (reference sequence). The CDR3: CAWTYGQGSGKQYF. In nucleotides, the CDR3 is TGTGCCTGGACATATGGACAGGGTTCGGGGAAGCAGTACTTC.

This chain connects TRBV19 to TRBJ1-2, with TRBD1 as a possible D gene (5 bases). V was cut by 0 bases and J by 5 bases, with 13 bases left in between. Germline-derived CDR1 and CDR2 are LNHDA and SQIVND (reference sequence). This CDR3 contains 15 residues. Written as DNA, the CDR3 is TGTGCCAGTAGTATAGACCGACAGTTAATTTATGGCTACACCTTC. This codes for CASSIDRQLIYGYTF.

The chain links TRBV27 to TRBJ2-3; the match to TRBD2 covers 11 bases. Trimming cost V 6 bases and J 3 bases; bases outside gene matches: 5. The length of the CDR3 is 15 residues. Germline lookup yields CDR1 MNHEY and CDR2 SMNVEV (reference sequence). The CDR3 reads CASRSRLAGTDTQYF. CDR3 nucleotides: TGTGCCAGCAGATCCCGACTAGCGGGGACAGATACGCAGTATTTT.

The rearrangement joins TRBV9 to TRBJ1-1; D is undetermined. The CDR3 contains 15 residues. V shed 0 bases and J shed 0 bases, with 9 bases lying between them. Germline lookup yields CDR1 SGDLS and CDR2 YYNGEE. The CDR3 reads CASSVETFMNTEAFF. As DNA, the CDR3 is TGTGCCAGCAGCGTAGAAACATTCATGAACACTGAAGCTTTCTTT.

The rearrangement links TRBV7-9 to TRBJ1-2, with a tentative D call TRBD1 (5 bases). Germline loops: CDR1 SEHNR, CDR2 FQNEAQ (reference sequence). Trimming stripped 5 bases from V and 0 bases from J, with 13 bases between. This CDR3 spans 15 amino acids. CDR3 sequence reads: CASSRDSDSNYGYTF. As DNA, the CDR3 is TGTGCCAGCAGCCGAGACAGCGACTCTAACTATGGCTACACCTTC.

V is TRBV6-6 and J is TRBJ1-1, with TRBD1 as a possible D gene (6 bases). Trimming took 7 bases from V and 10 from J, leaving 16 bases between them. The CDR3 has 12 residues. Germline CDR1 and CDR2: MNHNY and SVGAGI (reference sequence). CDR3 in amino acids: CASNLQGRSAFF. The CDR3 nucleotides are TGTGCCAGCAACCTACAGGGAAGGTCAGCTTTCTTT.

The chain combines TRBV6-6 with TRBJ2-7; 7 nucleotides agree with TRBD1. V gave up 4 bases and J gave up 1 base; unmatched junction bases: 4. There are 14 residues in the CDR3. Per the germline V gene, CDR1 is MNHNY and CDR2 is SVGAGI (reference sequence). CDR3 region: CASSSATGSYEQYF. The CDR3 DNA sequence: TGTGCCAGCAGTTCCGCGACAGGGTCCTACGAGCAGTACTTC.

V and J are TRBV29-1 and TRBJ2-5; D is unclear. Per germline, CDR1 SQVTM and CDR2 ANQGSEA. The V gene lost 1 base and the J gene lost 1 base, with 1 base spanning the gap. The CDR3 has 11 amino acids. The DNA for the CDR3 is TGCAGCGTTGAAGGCCAAGAGACCCAGTACTTC. The encoded protein is CSVEGQETQYF.

The V gene is TRBV4-2, the J gene TRBJ1-1; D unclear. The germline V and J ends were trimmed by 4 bases and 1 base, with 7 bases remaining between them. The V gene's germline CDR1 is LGHNA and CDR2 YNFKEQ. The CDR3 covers 13 residues. Here the CDR3 DNA reads TGTGCCAGCAGCCCCACGGAGAACACTGAAGCTTTCTTT. It is translated as CASSPTENTEAFF.

This clone has just a few counts. The rearrangement links TRBV7-6 to TRBJ2-1; 11 bases are a match to TRBD1. The CDR3 length is 15 residues. Trimming cost V 4 bases and J 4 bases; bases outside gene matches: 3. Germline lookup yields CDR1 SGHVS and CDR2 FNYEAQ. The CDR3 reads CASSSGQGVYNEQFF. CDR3 bases: TGTGCCAGCAGCTCGGGACAGGGGGTATACAATGAGCAGTTCTTC.

The gene calls are TRBV5-8 and TRBJ1-2; D unresolved. V was shortened by 0 bases and J by 4 bases, with 7 bases between the two germline ends. The CDR3 contains 13 residues. CDR1 and CDR2 from the germline V gene are SGHTS and YDEGEE. The CDR3 spells CASSLASAYGYTF. The CDR3 DNA reads TGTGCCAGCAGCTTGGCTTCAGCCTATGGCTACACCTTC. Full variable domain (missing parts from reference TRBV5-8 and TRBJ1-2): EAGVTQSPTHLIKTRGQQATLRCSPISGHTSVYWYQQALGLGLQFLLWYDEGEERNRGNFPPRFSGRQFPNYSSELNVNALELEDSALYLCASSLASAYGYTFGSGTRLTVV.

This clone was found a few times. The gene calls are TRBV7-9 and TRBJ2-7; D is undetermined. In germline, CDR1 is SEHNR, CDR2 FQNEAQ (reference sequence). This CDR3 is built from 14 residues. V lost 0 bases, J lost 2 bases, and 8 bases lay in between. The CDR3 protein is CASSLAPPPYEQYF. As DNA, the CDR3 is TGTGCCAGCAGCTTAGCCCCCCCACCCTACGAGCAGTACTTC.

The gene calls are TRBV10-3 and TRBJ2-1; the D gene is possibly TRBD2 (6 bases). CDR1 is ENHRY and CDR2 is SYGVKD in the germline V gene. The CDR3 is 14 amino acids. Trimming took 3 bases from V and 7 from J, leaving 13 bases between them. The CDR3 DNA reads as TGTGCCATCAGTGACGAAAGACTAGTAAATGAGCAGTTCTTC. Amino acids: CAISDERLVNEQFF.